The next 32 T cell receptor beta chains were all read from a single sample in a study of blood T cell repertoires in COVID-19. The protocol was immunoSEQ multiplex PCR, while the TCRdb copy is restricted to in-frame clones and leaves out a portion. The table has 200,000 to 250,000 clones, 70% to 90% seen once; the top ten hold about 3%. Source material: peripheral blood. Receptors were obtained from a woman aged 25 to 39 who had recovered from COVID-19.

The chain combines TRBV11-2 with TRBJ2-1; 7 nucleotides match TRBD2. The V gene's germline CDR1 is SGHAT and CDR2 FQNNGV. There are 15 residues in the CDR3. V lost 7 bases, J lost 3 bases, and 9 bases stayed unmatched. The CDR3 DNA reads as TGTGCCAGCACTACGCGGGGGACCGTCTACAATGAGCAGTTCTTC. Translating it yields CASTTRGTVYNEQFF.

CDR3 region: CASSQVGDSPNNEQFF. In DNA form, the CDR3 reads TGCGCCAGCAGCCAAGTAGGGGACAGCCCCAACAATGAGCAGTTCTTC. The V and J genes are TRBV4-1 and TRBJ2-1; TRBD1 matches at 7 bases. The germline gives CDR1 MGHRA, CDR2 YSYEKL. The V gene end was trimmed by 1 base and the J gene end by 5 bases; junction bases not matched to a gene: 8. The CDR3 sequence is 16 residues long.

Only one count was recorded for this clone. This chain joins TRBV7-9 and TRBJ1-2; D remains unclear. The germline V and J ends were trimmed by 5 bases and 7 bases, with 20 bases remaining between them. The CDR3 runs 15 residues. Per the germline V gene, CDR1 is SEHNR and CDR2 is FQNEAQ (reference sequence). For the CDR3, the DNA is TGTGCCAGCAGCCCGGAGGTCAGGTCTCGGCGTGGCTACACCTTC. This encodes CASSPEVRSRRGYTF.

The chain links TRBV10-3 to TRBJ2-2; D gene uncertain. The CDR3 contains 15 residues. The V and J ends lost 0 bases and 0 bases respectively, with 5 bases between them. Germline V gene data show CDR1 as ENHRY and CDR2 as SYGVKD. The DNA of the CDR3 is TGTGCCATCAGTGAGTCATATGCGAACACCGGGGAGCTGTTTTTT. It codes for CAISESYANTGELFF.

The V call is TRBV19, the J call TRBJ1-1, with D perhaps TRBD1 (6 bases). This CDR3 has 19 residues. Trimming stripped 2 bases from V and 4 bases from J, with 26 bases between. Germline CDR1 is LNHDA and CDR2 is SQIVND (reference sequence). The CDR3 sequence is CASSIRVRGRIQPGTEAFF. As DNA, the CDR3 is TGTGCCAGTAGTATACGTGTGCGGGGGCGAATACAACCAGGCACTGAAGCTTTCTTT.

Notes on this clone: This could be a read error, since a much larger clone is one nucleotide away. In the same sample, other DNA sequences code for this CDR3. The chain has TRBV2 and TRBJ2-5; D may be TRBD1 (6 bases). Germline values: CDR1 SNHLY, CDR2 FYNNEI. The V end lost 6 bases, the J end lost 5 bases, and 10 bases lay between the germline ends. This CDR3 comprises 12 residues. Written as DNA, the CDR3 is TGTGCCAGCAGCGGACAGACGGAGACCCAGTACTTC. Its protein product is CASSGQTETQYF.

The chain has TRBV6-6 and TRBJ2-1; 12 bases agree with TRBD2. The ends lost 4 bases at V and 10 bases at J; junction bases unmatched: 5. Germline V gene data show CDR1 as MNHNY and CDR2 as SVGAGI (reference sequence). This CDR3 has 14 amino acids. The CDR3 loop reads CASSSSGLAGEQFF. The CDR3 DNA sequence: TGTGCCAGCAGTTCCTCTGGACTAGCGGGGGAGCAGTTCTTC.

The CDR3, as DNA: TGTGCCAGCAGTGAATCCCTAGCGGACCTCACAGATACGCAGTATTTT. It codes for CASSESLADLTDTQYF. The gene calls are TRBV6-1 and TRBJ2-3; 7 positions match TRBD2. The germline V gene has CDR1 MNHNS and CDR2 SASEGT. V lost 2 bases to trimming and J lost 2 bases; unmatched junction nucleotides: 7. The CDR3 has 16 amino acids.

V and J are TRBV19 and TRBJ2-3, with no clear D. CDR3 size: 12 residues. The germline V and J ends were trimmed by 4 bases and 2 bases, with 4 bases remaining between them. Germline-derived CDR1 and CDR2 are LNHDA and SQIVND (reference sequence). The CDR3 loop reads CASSTFTDTQYF. CDR3 nucleotides: TGTGCCAGTAGTACCTTCACAGATACGCAGTATTTT.

This clone has more than one count but fewer than ten. This chain's CDR3 is CASSFDRRSVSNYGYTF. In nucleotides, the CDR3 is TGTGCCAGCAGCTTCGACAGGCGCTCAGTTTCTAACTATGGCTACACCTTC. This chain uses TRBV5-6 with TRBJ1-2; TRBD1 might be the D (6 bases). Trimming stripped 2 bases from V and 0 bases from J, with 17 bases between. CDR3 length equals 17 residues. Germline CDR1 SGHDT, CDR2 YYEEEE.

This chain links TRBV3-1 (or the pseudogene TRBV3-2) with TRBJ1-2; 10 positions agree with TRBD1. Germline CDR1 LGHDT, CDR2 YNNKEL (reference sequence). Trimming took 1 base from V and 2 from J; bases not matched to a gene: 1. The CDR3 is made up of 15 amino acids. CDR3 region: CASSQAGQGNYGYTF. The DNA for the CDR3 is TGTGCCAGCAGCCAAGCGGGACAGGGGAACTATGGCTACACCTTC.

There are a few counts of this clone. The CDR3 reads CASSSKQTYSYNEQFF. The CDR3 DNA reads TGCGCCAGCAGCTCGAAACAGACCTACTCCTACAATGAGCAGTTCTTC. The rearrangement joins TRBV5-1 to TRBJ2-1; the D is unclear. The CDR3 is 16 residues long. Germline CDR1 SGHRS, CDR2 YFSETQ. V was trimmed by 3 bases and J by 0 bases, leaving 13 bases between them.

This clone was observed a single time. The rearrangement links TRBV5-1 to TRBJ2-5; 8 positions agree with TRBD1. Germline CDR1 SGHRS, CDR2 YFSETQ. Unmatched junction bases numbered 2, after V lost 4 bases and J lost 3 bases. The CDR3 runs 13 residues. The CDR3 reads CASSRGQEETQYF. CDR3 nucleotide sequence: TGCGCCAGCAGCAGGGGACAGGAAGAGACCCAGTACTTC.

The chain has TRBV7-9 and TRBJ1-1; 8 bases are shared with TRBD1. CDR1 and CDR2 from the germline V gene are SEHNR and FQNEAQ (reference sequence). The CDR3 contains 17 residues. The junction had 12 bases not matched to a gene; V was cut back by 1 base and J by 5 bases. As DNA, the CDR3 is TGTGCCAGCAGCTTAGGAGGAGGAGGACAGGGAAGTACTGAAGCTTTCTTT. As protein: CASSLGGGGQGSTEAFF.

The gene calls are TRBV6-5 and TRBJ1-2, with 11 bases fitting TRBD1. The germline gives CDR1 MNHEY, CDR2 SVGAGI. V shed 5 bases, J shed 4 bases, and the junction held 6 bases outside the gene matches. CDR3 length: 15 residues. The CDR3 DNA follows: TGTGCCAGCAGTAGGACAGGGGGCGAAGGCTATGGCTACACCTTC. Translation: CASSRTGGEGYGYTF.

The chain is built from TRBV6-5 and TRBJ2-2, with D possibly matching TRBD2 (7 bases). Trimming took off 4 bases at V and 4 bases at J, with 10 bases between the two ends. The CDR3 spans 14 residues. Germline CDR1 MNHEY, CDR2 SVGAGI. CDR3 bases: TGTGCCAGCAGTTGGAGGGGGGGCACCGGGGAGCTGTTTTTT. The encoded protein is CASSWRGGTGELFF.

The CDR3: CASSELAGGYEQYF. The CDR3 DNA is TGTGCCAGCAGTGAACTAGCGGGGGGTTACGAGCAGTACTTC. This chain uses TRBV6-1 with TRBJ2-7; TRBD2 aligns across 11 bases. Germline assignment: CDR1 MNHNS and CDR2 SASEGT. This CDR3 spans 14 amino acids. The V gene end was trimmed by 2 bases and the J gene end by 4 bases; junction bases not matched to a gene: 1.

The CDR3 reads CASSLLPQGGEQYF. CDR3 DNA: TGCGCCAGCAGCTTACTTCCACAGGGGGGCGAGCAGTACTTC. The chain combines TRBV5-1 with TRBJ2-7; 8 positions agree with TRBD1. The CDR3 length is 14 residues. The trim removed 2 bases at V and 6 bases at J, leaving 7 bases unmatched. CDR1 SGHRS and CDR2 YFSETQ come from the germline V gene.

The V call is TRBV19, the J call TRBJ2-7; maybe TRBD1 (5 bases). The CDR3 covers 16 residues. Trimming removed 9 bases at V and 6 bases at J, with 27 bases between. Germline values: CDR1 LNHDA, CDR2 SQIVND (reference sequence). This chain's CDR3 is CARVDPPAVRAPEQYF. In nucleotides, the CDR3 is TGTGCCAGAGTAGACCCCCCCGCAGTCAGGGCACCCGAGCAGTACTTC.

Of note for this clone: Different DNA sequences within this sample yield the same CDR3. For the CDR3, the DNA is TGTGCCAGCAGCTTCGGTCCTGGGGCCAACGTCCTGACTTTC. Its translation is CASSFGPGANVLTF. The J gene is TRBJ2-6, the V gene TRBV5-4; D unclear. Germline V lookup: CDR1 SGHNT, CDR2 YYREEE (reference sequence). The CDR3 consists of 14 residues. V was trimmed by 2 bases and J by 2 bases, leaving 5 bases between them. Full variable domain (rest looked up from reference TRBV5-4 and TRBJ2-6): ETGVTQSPTHLIKTRGQQVTLRCSSQSGHNTVSWYQQALGQGPQFIFQYYREEENGRGNFPPRFSGLQFPNYSSELNVNALELDDSALYLCASSFGPGANVLTFGAGSRLTVL.

J is TRBJ2-7 and V is TRBV24-1; TRBD1 matches at 7 bases. Germline V CDR1 and CDR2: KGHDR, SFDVKD. V lost 2 bases and J lost 7; bases outside the gene matches: 19. This CDR3 comprises 18 residues. The CDR3 nucleotides read TGTGCCACCAGTGATTACTGTCCCCGGGGACAGCGCCTCGTGGAGCAGTACTTC. This sequence encodes CATSDYCPRGQRLVEQYF.

V gene TRBV11-2 combines with J gene TRBJ2-5; 7 bases are shared with TRBD2. Losses at the gene ends were 1 base for V and 5 bases for J; bases not matched to a gene: 7. CDR3 length: 15 residues. CDR1 and CDR2 from the germline V gene are SGHAT and FQNNGV. CDR3 coding DNA: TGTGCCAGCAGCTTAGGGACTAGTTGGCGGGAGACCCAGTACTTC. This encodes CASSLGTSWRETQYF.

The count of this clone is one. V is TRBV7-9 and J is TRBJ1-3, with D possibly being TRBD1 (5 bases). The CDR3 totals 14 residues. Per the germline V gene, CDR1 is SEHNR and CDR2 is FQNEAQ (reference sequence). V lost 3 bases and J lost 4, with 10 bases in between. The CDR3 coding sequence is TGTGCCAGCAGCTTTGGCAGGGAAGGAAACACCATATATTTT. It codes for CASSFGREGNTIYF.

This chain links TRBV15 with TRBJ2-1; 12 bases align to TRBD2. With V trimmed by 2 bases and J by 8 bases, 13 bases remained unmatched. The CDR3 contains 18 residues. Per germline, CDR1 LNHNV and CDR2 YYDKDF (reference sequence). CDR3 residues: CATSRHNPLAGGLDEQFF. In DNA form, the CDR3 reads TGTGCCACCAGCAGACATAACCCACTAGCGGGGGGATTGGATGAGCAGTTCTTC.

V is TRBV20-1 and J is TRBJ2-5; 10 positions agree with TRBD2. Germline CDR1 reads DFQATT; CDR2 reads SNEGSKA (reference sequence). V lost 3 bases, J lost 5 bases, and 12 bases stayed unmatched. This CDR3 is 16 amino acids long. The CDR3 protein is CSASPSGGAGRETQYF. CDR3 coding DNA: TGCAGTGCTAGTCCCAGCGGGGGGGCGGGACGCGAGACCCAGTACTTC.

The genes are TRBV5-1 and TRBJ1-4; the match to TRBD1 covers 8 bases. The ends lost 0 bases at V and 2 bases at J; junction bases unmatched: 0. The germline CDR1 and CDR2 sequences are SGHRS and YFSETQ. The CDR3 contains 15 residues. The CDR3 loop reads CASSLGQGTNEKLFF. The CDR3 DNA reads as TGCGCCAGCAGCTTGGGACAGGGGACTAATGAAAAACTGTTTTTT.

The chain recombines TRBV18 with TRBJ2-3, with a possible D match to TRBD1 (6 bases). Germline V gene lookup returns CDR1 KGHSH and CDR2 LQKENI. Trimming stripped 1 base from V and 2 bases from J, with 13 bases between. This CDR3 contains 16 residues. CDR3 nucleotides: TGTGCCAGCTCACCACTGGACAGAATTAACACAGATACGCAGTATTTT. Translated: CASSPLDRINTDTQYF. The whole variable domain, filled in from reference TRBV18 and TRBJ2-3, reads NAGVMQNPRHLVRRRGQEARLRCSPMKGHSHVYWYRQLPEEGLKFMVYLQKENIIDESGMPKERFSAEFPKEGPSILRIQQVVRGDSAAYFCASSPLDRINTDTQYFGPGTRLTVL.

V and J are TRBV5-4 and TRBJ2-2; D is unresolved. This CDR3 comprises 16 residues. Trimming removed 5 bases from V and 1 base from J, with 15 bases in between. Germline CDR1 reads SGHNT; CDR2 reads YYREEE (reference sequence). CDR3 in amino acids: CASSSISTVNTGELFF. The CDR3 bases are TGTGCCAGCAGTTCGATCTCTACAGTGAACACCGGGGAGCTGTTTTTT.

The V gene is TRBV10-3, the J gene TRBJ2-7, with D possibly being TRBD2 (6 bases). The CDR3 sequence is 14 residues long. From germline, CDR1 is ENHRY and CDR2 SYGVKD. The germline V and J ends were trimmed by 6 bases and 0 bases, with 12 bases remaining between them. CDR3 nucleotides: TGTGCCATCAGGTCCGGGGGTAACTCCTACGAGCAGTACTTC. Translating it yields CAIRSGGNSYEQYF.

V usage is TRBV5-6 and J usage is TRBJ2-4, with 9 bases that match TRBD1. V was pared by 4 bases and J by 0 bases, with 5 bases of the junction left unmatched. The CDR3 totals 16 residues. Germline CDR1 and CDR2: SGHDT and YYEEEE. The CDR3 loop reads CASSTTGGLAKNIQYF. DNA for the CDR3: TGTGCCAGCAGCACTACAGGGGGCCTAGCCAAAAACATTCAGTACTTC.

The chain carries TRBV19 and TRBJ1-2; D gene unclear. This CDR3 region has 16 residues. V was pared by 4 bases and J by 4 bases, with 19 bases between. Germline V CDR1 and CDR2: LNHDA, SQIVND (reference sequence). The chain's CDR3 is CASSNPRGLPLYGYTF. For the CDR3, the DNA is TGTGCCAGTAGTAACCCCCGCGGTCTTCCCCTCTATGGCTACACCTTC.

The chain couples TRBV5-1 to TRBJ2-7, with 12 bases identical to TRBD1. Unmatched junction bases numbered 6, after V lost 1 base and J lost 4 bases. The germline CDR1 and CDR2 sequences are SGHRS and YFSETQ. The CDR3 consists of 16 residues. CDR3 sequence reads: CASSLRGTGGGYEQYF. In DNA form, the CDR3 reads TGCGCCAGCAGCTTGAGGGGGACAGGGGGCGGTTACGAGCAGTACTTC.